The rows below give T cell receptor beta chains drawn from one sample of a study of blood T cells in healthy people across ages. TCRdb ran MiXCR on the 5' RACE reads and lists one entry per CDR3 protein. The sample records approximately 1.5 million distinct CDR3 sequences, around 40% being singletons. What was sequenced was blood. These receptors were obtained from a woman younger than 35 in good health. Each CDR3 is given with its conserved first and last residue. D genes are given only for firm matches. Not every row has a clone size; where given, it reads once, few, many or a size class.

>.|.|TRBJ1-5|TRBV20-1|14
CRAMPGQPYHPQHF
TGCCGTGCTATGCCGGGACAACCCTATCACCCCCAGCATTTT
>TRBD2|.|TRBJ2-7|TRBV28|15
CASSSPAGISYEQYF
TGTGCCAGCAGTTCCCCAGCGGGAATTAGTTACGAGCAGTACTTC
>.|many|TRBJ2-2|TRBV5-1|14
CASSSVTNTGELFF
TGCGCCAGCAGCTCCGTGACGAACACCGGGGAGCTGTTTTTT
>TRBD2|.|TRBJ2-7|TRBV29-1|15
CSVPLAGTPYNEQYF
TGCAGCGTCCCCTTAGCGGGGACCCCCTACAATGAGCAGTACTTC
>.|few|TRBJ2-1|TRBV7-2|14
CASSLAVAGHEQFF
TGTGCCAGCAGCTTAGCGGTCGCTGGCCATGAGCAGTTCTTC
>TRBD1|.|TRBJ1-5|TRBV10-3|19
CAISESASGTGLINQPQHF
TGTGCCATCAGTGAGTCGGCCTCAGGGACAGGGCTTATCAATCAGCCCCAGCATTTT
>.|.|TRBJ1-1|TRBV5-4|14
CASSLDRERTEAFF
TGTGCCAGCAGCTTGGACAGGGAGAGGACTGAAGCTTTCTTT
>.|.|TRBJ2-7|TRBV29-1|16
CSVEDSTASSYNEQYF
TGCAGCGTTGAAGATTCTACTGCCAGCTCCTACAATGAGCAGTACTTC
>TRBD2|once|TRBJ2-5|TRBV6-5|11
CASSYGRAQYF
TGTGCCAGCAGTTACGGGAGGGCCCAGTACTTC
>TRBD1|.|TRBJ1-5|TRBV12-3/TRBV12-4|15
CASSPDRVRNQPQHF
TGTGCCAGCAGCCCGGACAGGGTTCGCAATCAGCCCCAGCATTTT
>.|.|TRBJ1-1|TRBV20-1|16
CSARPNGVGEDTEAFF
TGCAGTGCTAGACCCAACGGGGTAGGGGAGGACACTGAAGCTTTCTTT
>TRBD1|few|TRBJ1-2|TRBV6-1|16
CASGTDRAILNYGYTF
TGTGCCAGCGGGACCGACAGGGCTATTCTTAACTATGGCTACACCTTC
>.|.|TRBJ2-5|TRBV6-5|14
CASSFGYAQETQYF
TGTGCCAGCAGTTTTGGTTACGCCCAAGAGACCCAGTACTTC
>TRBD1|.|TRBJ1-4|TRBV4-1|16
CASSQGPGQGFEKLFF
TGCGCCAGCAGCCAAGGCCCGGGACAGGGGTTTGAAAAACTGTTTTTT
>.|.|TRBJ1-1|TRBV2|17
CASSEGMGRTENTEAFF
TGTGCCAGCAGTGAGGGGATGGGGAGGACAGAGAACACTGAAGCTTTCTTT
>TRBD2|.|TRBJ2-2|TRBV20-1|16
CSARQLAGVRTGELFF
TGCAGTGCTCGCCAGCTAGCGGGTGTTCGAACCGGGGAGCTGTTTTTT
>TRBD2|few|TRBJ2-1|TRBV20-1|16
CSASLRRGGRDNEQFF
TGCAGTGCTAGTCTGCGGCGGGGGGGCCGGGACAATGAGCAGTTCTTC
>.|few|TRBJ2-1|TRBV20-1|11
CSGGRNNEQFF
TGCAGTGGAGGGAGAAACAATGAGCAGTTCTTC
>.|few|TRBJ2-5|TRBV12-5|13
CASGLGEDNEQYF
TGTGCTAGTGGTTTGGGTGAGGACAATGAGCAGTACTTC
>.|.|TRBJ2-3|TRBV4-3|15
CASSLQGIETDTQYF
TGCGCCAGCAGCCTCCAGGGTATCGAGACAGATACGCAGTATTTT
>.|.|TRBJ2-1|TRBV20-1|11
CSARVWDEQFF
TGCAGTGCTAGAGTGTGGGATGAGCAGTTCTTC
>TRBD2|few|TRBJ2-1|TRBV5-1|15
CASTPTSGAWNEQFF
TGCGCCAGCACCCCCACTAGCGGAGCCTGGAATGAGCAGTTCTTC
>.|.|TRBJ2-3|TRBV12-3/TRBV12-4|14
CASSFTRKADTQYF
TGTGCCAGCAGCTTTACTAGGAAAGCAGATACGCAGTATTTT
>TRBD1|few|TRBJ1-2|TRBV6-5|15
CASSRPGTGPAGYTF
TGTGCCAGCAGCCGTCCCGGGACAGGGCCGGCTGGCTACACCTTC
>.|.|TRBJ2-5|TRBV4-2|13
CASSQEDYVAQYF
TGTGCCAGCAGCCAAGAGGACTACGTCGCCCAGTACTTC
>.|few|TRBJ1-3|TRBV12-3/TRBV12-4|12
CASSLLGNTIYF
TGTGCCAGCAGTTTACTCGGAAACACCATATATTTT
>.|few|TRBJ2-1|TRBV6-2/TRBV6-3|15
CASSKTLNSYNEQFF
TGTGCCAGCAGCAAGACTCTGAACTCCTACAATGAGCAGTTCTTC
>TRBD1|few|TRBJ2-7|TRBV10-3|15
CAISGGRDRGYEQYF
TGTGCCATCAGTGGGGGACGGGACAGGGGCTACGAGCAGTACTTC
>.|.|TRBJ2-7|TRBV11-2|15
CASSLTPGQSYEQYF
TGTGCCAGCAGCTTAACTCCAGGACAGTCCTACGAGCAGTACTTC
>.|few|TRBJ1-6|TRBV2|12
CASSQTQLTLHF
TGTGCCAGCAGCCAGACTCAGCTGACTCTCCACTTT
>.|.|TRBJ2-7|TRBV29-1|12
CSAQGGTYEQYF
TGCAGCGCCCAGGGTGGTACCTACGAGCAGTACTTC
>.|.|TRBJ2-2|TRBV27|11
CASKYGGELFF
TGTGCCAGCAAATATGGCGGGGAGCTGTTTTTT
>TRBD1|few|TRBJ1-5|TRBV20-1|15
CSAALGTGGNQPQHF
TGCAGTGCGGCGTTAGGGACAGGGGGCAATCAGCCCCAGCATTTT
>TRBD2|.|TRBJ2-5|TRBV12-3/TRBV12-4|15
CASSFASGIQETQYF
TGTGCCAGCAGTTTCGCTAGCGGGATCCAAGAGACCCAGTACTTC
>.|.|TRBJ2-7|TRBV28|15
CASSPGRPYGNEQYF
TGTGCCAGCAGCCCCGGACGGCCTTACGGGAACGAGCAGTACTTC
>.|few|TRBJ2-4|TRBV7-9|15
CASSPVRATKNIQYF
TGTGCCAGCAGCCCCGTGAGGGCGACCAAAAACATTCAGTACTTC
>.|.|TRBJ2-5|TRBV4-3|11
CARGATNEQYF
TGCGCCAGGGGGGCGACGAATGAGCAGTACTTC
>TRBD1|.|TRBJ2-6|TRBV11-1|17
CASSFWTGSSGANVLTF
TGTGCCAGCAGCTTCTGGACAGGGTCCTCTGGGGCCAACGTCCTGACTTTC
>.|few|TRBJ2-3|TRBV12-5|17
CASGLVQGLPGTDTQYF
TGTGCTAGTGGTTTGGTACAGGGACTCCCGGGGACAGATACGCAGTATTTT
>.|.|TRBJ1-1|TRBV7-9|17
CASSSPGGKAMNTEAFF
TGTGCCAGCAGCTCCCCTGGGGGCAAAGCCATGAACACTGAAGCTTTCTTT
>TRBD1|few|TRBJ2-5|TRBV25-1|15
CASSQAGTAKETQYF
TGTGCCAGCAGTCAAGCCGGGACAGCTAAAGAGACCCAGTACTTC
>.|.|TRBJ2-2|TRBV5-1|14
CASSLEGNTGELFF
TGCGCCAGCAGCTTGGAGGGGAACACCGGGGAGCTGTTTTTT
>TRBD1|.|TRBJ2-7|TRBV6-1|18
CASSEAQWMGQGTYEQYF
TGTGCCAGCAGTGAAGCGCAATGGATGGGACAGGGAACCTACGAGCAGTACTTC
>.|.|TRBJ1-5|TRBV4-1|15
CASSQPDRINQPQHF
TGCGCCAGCAGCCAACCTGACAGGATCAATCAGCCCCAGCATTTT
>.|few|TRBJ2-2|TRBV7-9|16
CASSLVGRTNTGELFF
TGTGCCAGCAGCTTAGTTGGCAGAACGAACACCGGGGAGCTGTTTTTT
>.|many|TRBJ2-7|TRBV27|13
CASSIRGSYEQYF
TGTGCCAGCAGTATCCGAGGGTCCTACGAGCAGTACTTC
>.|.|TRBJ1-1|TRBV2|13
CASSEAGRARAFF
TGTGCCAGCAGTGAAGCGGGCCGGGCACGGGCTTTCTTT
>TRBD2|few|TRBJ2-7|TRBV6-2/TRBV6-3|17
CASSFGATSGSSYEQYF
TGTGCCAGCAGTTTTGGAGCGACTAGCGGGTCCTCCTACGAGCAGTACTTC
>.|.|TRBJ2-7|TRBV5-6|13
CASRGWGFGEQYF
TGTGCCAGCAGGGGTTGGGGCTTCGGCGAGCAGTACTTC
>TRBD1|.|TRBJ2-6|TRBV29-1|17
CSVRSGQGKTGANVLTF
TGCAGCGTCAGGTCCGGACAGGGCAAGACTGGGGCCAACGTCCTGACTTTC
>.|.|TRBJ1-2|TRBV3-1|16
CASSQESRPGVGGYTF
TGTGCCAGCAGCCAAGAAAGTCGGCCGGGAGTCGGGGGCTACACCTTC
>.|.|TRBJ2-6|TRBV5-1|15
CASSPMWMGANVLTF
TGCGCCAGCAGCCCAATGTGGATGGGGGCCAACGTCCTGACTTTC
>TRBD1|.|TRBJ2-5|TRBV4-1|15
CASSQDTDRQETQYF
TGCGCCAGCAGCCAGGATACGGACAGGCAAGAGACCCAGTACTTC
>TRBD1|.|TRBJ1-5|TRBV28|15
CASSFRTGGGEPQHF
TGTGCCAGCAGTTTTAGGACAGGGGGGGGGGAGCCCCAGCATTTT
>.|.|TRBJ1-1|TRBV12-3/TRBV12-4|16
CASSLALGPKNTEAFF
TGTGCCAGCAGTTTAGCGCTCGGACCTAAGAACACTGAAGCTTTCTTT
>.|.|TRBJ2-3|TRBV6-5|15
CASKTTGREADTQYF
TGTGCCAGCAAAACTACGGGCAGGGAGGCAGATACGCAGTATTTT
>.|few|TRBJ1-2|TRBV4-3|14
CASSQDFAVYGYTF
TGCGCCAGCAGCCAAGATTTTGCGGTCTATGGCTACACCTTC
>TRBD2|few|TRBJ2-7|TRBV28|14
CASLGTTISYEQYF
TGTGCCAGCCTAGGGACTACCATCTCCTACGAGCAGTACTTC